The 19 T cell receptor beta chains presented below share a single source sample, sequenced in a study of blood T cell repertoires in COVID-19. Sequencing was performed with immunoSEQ multiplex PCR; in TCRdb, only in-frame clones are kept and a portion is missing. Of about 160,000 clones in the sample, 85% were seen once. Sequenced input: peripheral blood. These TCRs come from a human donor with acute or convalescent COVID-19. The donor label of this sample is uncertain.

This rearrangement joins TRBV19 to TRBJ2-1, with a possible D match to TRBD2 (5 bases). This CDR3 has 16 residues. Germline V gene lookup returns CDR1 LNHDA and CDR2 SQIVND (reference sequence). The germline V and J ends were trimmed by 3 bases and 4 bases, with 16 bases remaining between them. CDR3 in DNA: TGTGCCAGTAGTATGATCCGAGGGCAGCGATACAATGAGCAGTTCTTC. Its protein product is CASSMIRGQRYNEQFF.

The rearrangement joins TRBV27 to TRBJ2-3, with 7 positions matching TRBD1. The V gene's germline CDR1 is MNHEY and CDR2 SMNVEV (reference sequence). The CDR3 length is 11 residues. V gave up 7 bases and J gave up 6 bases; unmatched junction bases: 1. The CDR3 DNA is TGTGCCAGCACCAGGGGGGATACGCAGTATTTT. The encoded protein is CASTRGDTQYF.

Comment on this clone: A much larger clone lies one base from this, so it may be a read error. The chain is built from TRBV7-9 and TRBJ1-5; D is perhaps TRBD1 (6 bases). This CDR3 comprises 14 residues. V lost 2 bases, J lost 2 bases, and 7 bases lay in between. From germline, CDR1 is SEHNR and CDR2 FQNEAQ (reference sequence). This CDR3 reads CASSLSGGNQPQHF. The CDR3 DNA sequence: TGTGCCAGCAGCTTATCAGGGGGCAATCAGCCCCAGCATTTT. Full variable domain (remainder filled in from reference TRBV7-9 and TRBJ1-5): DTGVSQNPRHKITKRGQNVTFRCDPISEHNRLYWYRQTLGQGPEFLTYFQNEAQLEKSRLLSDRFSAERPKGSFSTLEIQRTEQGDSAMYLCASSLSGGNQPQHFGDGTRLSIL.

The gene calls are TRBV9 and TRBJ1-4; possible D gene TRBD1, 6 bases. This CDR3 has 12 amino acids. The V and J ends lost 4 bases and 8 bases respectively, with 9 bases between them. CDR1 SGDLS and CDR2 YYNGEE come from the germline V gene. The CDR3 nucleotides read TGTGCCAGCAGCCAGGGGTCCGAAAAACTGTTTTTT. Its translation is CASSQGSEKLFF.

J is TRBJ2-1 and V is TRBV29-1; D may be TRBD1 (6 bases). The CDR3 covers 14 residues. Trimming removed 3 bases from V and 6 bases from J, with 15 bases in between. Germline CDR1 reads SQVTM; CDR2 reads ANQGSEA. CDR3 amino acids: CSVDGQGTPNEQFF. Here the CDR3 DNA reads TGCAGCGTTGACGGGCAGGGGACCCCCAATGAGCAGTTCTTC.

The rearrangement uses TRBV30 and TRBJ2-2; possible D gene TRBD2, 6 bases. Germline V gene data show CDR1 as GTSNPN and CDR2 as SVGIG (reference sequence). The CDR3 extends over 18 amino acids. Trimming pared 2 bases from V and 4 bases from J, leaving 23 bases between. CDR3 sequence (DNA): TGTGCCTGGAGTCCCCCTATCAGGCGGGGCTTATCCACCGGGGAGCTGTTTTTT. Protein product: CAWSPPIRRGLSTGELFF.

This sequence joins TRBV19 and TRBJ1-1; no firm D call. The V end lost 4 bases, the J end lost 5 bases, and 11 bases lay between the germline ends. Germline V CDR1 and CDR2: LNHDA, SQIVND (reference sequence). This CDR3 contains 13 residues. CDR3 in DNA: TGTGCCAGTAGTACATCGGAGGGAACTGAAGCTTTCTTT. Residues: CASSTSEGTEAFF.

This chain connects TRBV3-1 (or the pseudogene TRBV3-2) to TRBJ1-1; TRBD1 matches at 10 bases. Germline CDR1 LGHDT, CDR2 YNNKEL (reference sequence). The CDR3 sequence is 16 residues long. The J segment lost 10 bases and the V segment lost 0 bases, leaving 11 bases of the junction unmatched. CDR3 bases: TGTGCCAGCAGCCAAGAGTTCCGAATTAGGACAGGGGGAGCTTTCTTT. This translates into CASSQEFRIRTGGAFF.

This chain uses TRBV11-2 with TRBJ1-2, with D possibly being TRBD1 (5 bases). The V gene's germline CDR1 is SGHAT and CDR2 FQNNGV. The CDR3 runs to 14 residues. V lost 2 bases and J 8 bases, leaving 15 bases between the germline ends. CDR3: CASSLPGRGGGYTF. Written as DNA, the CDR3 is TGTGCCAGCAGCTTACCAGGGCGGGGTGGCGGCTACACCTTC.

The gene calls are TRBV3-1 (or the pseudogene TRBV3-2) and TRBJ2-5, with 8 bases lining up with TRBD2. CDR3 length equals 17 residues. The trim removed 1 base at V and 5 bases at J, leaving 12 bases unmatched. Germline CDR1 is LGHDT and CDR2 is YNNKEL (reference sequence). The CDR3 region has the DNA TGTGCCAGCAGCCAAGCCGCTAGGGCGGGGGGAATCGAGACCCAGTACTTC. Protein sequence: CASSQAARAGGIETQYF.

CDR3 nucleotides: TGTGCCAGCAGTGGAGGACAGGTGAACACCATATATTTT. Protein product: CASSGGQVNTIYF. This chain connects TRBV2 to TRBJ1-3; 7 positions agree with TRBD1. V dropped 4 bases and J dropped 7; count of bases not matched to a gene: 4. This CDR3 comprises 13 residues. Germline values: CDR1 SNHLY, CDR2 FYNNEI.

The chain uses TRBV19 and TRBJ1-5; D is perhaps TRBD1 (6 bases). The CDR3 spans 18 residues. In germline, CDR1 is LNHDA, CDR2 SQIVND (reference sequence). V was trimmed by 9 bases and J by 0 bases, leaving 24 bases between them. The CDR3 bases are TGTGCCAGCTCAATTCTTCTCGGGACATTTAATAGCAATCAGCCCCAGCATTTT. Translated, it gives CASSILLGTFNSNQPQHF.

This chain joins TRBV6-5 and TRBJ1-6; TRBD1 might be the D (6 bases). Trimming took off 0 bases at V and 9 bases at J, with 9 bases between the two ends. Germline V gene lookup returns CDR1 MNHEY and CDR2 SVGAGI. The CDR3 extends over 14 amino acids. The DNA of the CDR3 is TGTGCCAGCAGTTACTCTAGGGGGGGTTCACCCCTCCACTTT. The encoded protein is CASSYSRGGSPLHF.

The genes are TRBV4-1 and TRBJ2-3, with 7 bases fitting TRBD1. CDR3 length equals 17 residues. CDR1 and CDR2 (germline): MGHRA, YSYEKL. Trimming cost V 0 bases and J 3 bases; bases outside gene matches: 9. CDR3 sequence reads: CASSQDGKRQGTDTQYF. The DNA of the CDR3 is TGCGCCAGCAGCCAAGATGGTAAGAGACAGGGTACAGATACGCAGTATTTT.

The rearrangement links TRBV10-1 to TRBJ2-5; TRBD2 matches 8 bases. CDR1 and CDR2 from the germline V gene are WNHNN and SYGVQD (reference sequence). This CDR3 comprises 15 residues. V lost 3 bases and J lost 3; bases outside the gene matches: 6. The CDR3 DNA sequence: TGCGCCAGCAGTGACCCTGCGGGGGGCGAAGAGACCCAGTACTTC. It codes for CASSDPAGGEETQYF.

This clone was counted a few times. The V gene is TRBV15, the J gene TRBJ2-7; TRBD1 is a possible D gene (6 bases). The ends were cut back, 0 bases at V and 2 bases at J, with 11 bases in the middle. CDR3 length: 15 residues. CDR1 is LNHNV and CDR2 is YYDKDF in the germline V gene (reference sequence). The CDR3 bases are TGTGCCACCAGCAGAGATTCCGCAGGGGCCTACGAGCAGTACTTC. It encodes CATSRDSAGAYEQYF.

The rearrangement uses TRBV18 and TRBJ2-7; no clear D gene. Germline assignment: CDR1 KGHSH and CDR2 LQKENI. Between the trimmed V and J ends, which lost 1 base and 0 bases, there was a span of 19 bases. The CDR3 has 18 amino acids. The CDR3 spells CASSPQSPSYRYSYEQYF. In DNA, the CDR3 is TGTGCCAGCTCACCACAGTCGCCTTCGTACCGCTACTCCTACGAGCAGTACTTC.

On this clone: The sample contains more than one DNA sequence encoding this CDR3. CDR3 region: CAWGQSYSGNTIYF. The CDR3 DNA reads as TGTGCCTGGGGACAGTCTTACTCTGGAAACACCATATATTTT. This chain joins TRBV30 and TRBJ1-3; tentatively, D is TRBD1 (6 bases). The V and J ends lost 5 bases and 0 bases respectively, with 11 bases between them. Germline assignment: CDR1 GTSNPN and CDR2 SVGIG (reference sequence). This CDR3 is 14 amino acids long.

The genes are TRBV6-2 or TRBV6-3 and TRBJ1-6, with 8 bases lining up with TRBD1. This CDR3 has 16 residues. Germline assignment: CDR1 MNHEY and CDR2 SVGEGT. After removal of 6 bases from V and 5 bases from J, the junction contained 9 bases not matched to a gene. CDR3 region: CASSGQGGGNNSPLHF. The CDR3 DNA reads as TGTGCCAGCAGCGGACAGGGCGGAGGAAATAATTCACCCCTCCACTTT.